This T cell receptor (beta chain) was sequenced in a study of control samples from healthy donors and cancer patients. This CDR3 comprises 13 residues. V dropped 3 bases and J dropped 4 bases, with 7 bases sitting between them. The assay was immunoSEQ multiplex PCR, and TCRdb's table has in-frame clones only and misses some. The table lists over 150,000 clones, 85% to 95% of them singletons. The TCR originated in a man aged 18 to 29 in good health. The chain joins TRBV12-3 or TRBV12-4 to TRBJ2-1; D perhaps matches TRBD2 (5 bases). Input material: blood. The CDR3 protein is CASSFGDYNEQFF. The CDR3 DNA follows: TGTGCCAGCAGTTTCGGGGATTACAATGAGCAGTTCTTC.